A selection of T cell receptor beta chains follows, all from one sample in a study of preoperative IRX-2 immunotherapy in early breast cancer. Method: immunoSEQ multiplex PCR; TCRdb's copy keeps in-frame clones and lacks some. Of roughly 45,000 clones in the sample, approximately 94% were seen once. The sample was tumor tissue, taken after IRX-2 immunotherapy. These receptors all come from a human donor with breast cancer. CDR3s include the opening cysteine and the closing phenylalanine or tryptophan. D genes are given only for firm matches. Only some rows state a clone size, as once, few, many or a class for expanded clones.

D	V	J	size	CDR3	DNA
TRBD2	TRBV7-2	TRBJ2-2	NA	CASSLFPSGGANTGELFF	TGTGCCAGCAGCTTATTCCCTAGCGGGGGGGCTAACACCGGGGAGCTGTTTTTT
NA	TRBV6-8	TRBJ1-1	NA	CASSLRRVNTEAFF	TGTGCCAGCAGTTTACGGCGTGTAAACACTGAAGCTTTCTTT
NA	TRBV7-6	TRBJ2-3	NA	CASSFLLETDTQYF	TGTGCCAGCAGCTTTCTGTTGGAGACAGATACGCAGTATTTT
NA	TRBV19	TRBJ2-7	NA	CASSMGGPYEQYF	TGTGCCAGTAGTATGGGGGGCCCCTACGAGCAGTACTTC
TRBD1	TRBV30	TRBJ1-4	NA	CAWARSAGGWEKLFF	TGTGCCTGGGCCCGATCGGCAGGGGGTTGGGAAAAACTGTTTTTT
NA	TRBV30	TRBJ2-7	NA	CAWSRARGHEQYF	TGTGCCTGGAGTAGGGCCAGGGGTCACGAGCAGTACTTC
NA	TRBV21-1	TRBJ2-2	NA	CASSKDRANTGELFF	TGTGCCAGCAGCAAAGACCGGGCGAACACCGGGGAGCTGTTTTTT
TRBD2	TRBV13	TRBJ2-3	NA	CASSSQGTSGGGADTQYF	TGTGCCAGCAGCTCCCAAGGGACTAGCGGGGGGGGTGCAGATACGCAGTATTTT
NA	TRBV28	TRBJ2-5	NA	CASSFTGVQETQYF	TGTGCCAGCAGTTTTACCGGGGTCCAAGAGACCCAGTACTTC
NA	TRBV7-2	TRBJ1-2	few	CASSMDDGGRYTF	TGTGCCAGCAGCATGGACGACGGCGGTCGCTACACCTTC
NA	TRBV7-3	TRBJ2-1	NA	CASSLETGFNEQFF	TGTGCCAGCAGCTTAGAAACCGGTTTTAATGAGCAGTTCTTC
NA	TRBV5-6	TRBJ2-7	few	CASSLVSLYEQYF	TGTGCCAGCAGCTTGGTCTCCCTTTACGAGCAGTACTTC
TRBD2	TRBV29-1	TRBJ2-7	NA	CSGQLAGGTEQYF	TGCAGCGGCCAACTAGCGGGAGGGACCGAGCAGTACTTC
NA	TRBV27	TRBJ2-2	once	CASSFWGAGNTGELFF	TGTGCCAGCAGTTTTTGGGGGGCGGGGAACACCGGGGAGCTGTTTTTT
NA	TRBV27	TRBJ2-2	NA	CASSLIGGTGTGELFF	TGTGCCAGCAGTTTAATTGGGGGCACGGGCACCGGGGAGCTGTTTTTT
NA	TRBV29-1	TRBJ1-2	NA	CSVVGYTF	TGCAGCGTTGTCGGCTACACCTTC
NA	TRBV7-9	TRBJ1-6	NA	CASSPHTGAGSPLHF	TGTGCCAGCAGCCCTCACACAGGTGCGGGTTCACCCCTCCACTTT
NA	TRBV6-5	TRBJ2-7	NA	CASSYRGGPGYEQYF	TGTGCCAGCAGTTACCGTGGAGGACCTGGGTACGAGCAGTACTTC
NA	TRBV11-2	TRBJ1-3	NA	CASSHGASGNTIYF	TGTGCCAGCAGCCACGGGGCGTCCGGAAACACCATATATTTT
NA	TRBV4-3	TRBJ2-7	NA	CASSQVDGQLYEQYF	TGCGCCAGCAGCCAAGTGGACGGTCAACTATACGAGCAGTACTTC
TRBD2	TRBV7-2	TRBJ2-7	NA	CASSLDQLAGPYEQYF	TGTGCCAGCAGCTTAGACCAACTAGCGGGGCCTTACGAGCAGTACTTC
NA	TRBV11-2	TRBJ2-4	few	CASSFKNIQYF	TGTGCCAGCAGCTTTAAAAACATTCAGTACTTC
TRBD1	TRBV19	TRBJ2-7	NA	CASRSGTGEFHEQYF	TGTGCCAGTAGATCCGGGACAGGGGAGTTCCACGAGCAGTACTTC
TRBD2	TRBV11-2	TRBJ2-5	NA	CASSLAGGGETQYF	TGTGCCAGCAGCTTAGCTGGCGGGGGAGAGACCCAGTACTTC
TRBD1	TRBV28	TRBJ2-7	NA	CASSGERGRHEQYF	TGTGCCAGCAGTGGAGAGAGGGGGCGGCACGAGCAGTACTTC
NA	TRBV27	TRBJ2-7	NA	CASSRPGALPFGQYF	TGTGCCAGCAGCCGACCGGGGGCCCTCCCCTTTGGGCAGTACTTC
NA	TRBV10-3	TRBJ2-7	NA	CAISAVRQAQYEQYF	TGTGCCATCAGTGCGGTCCGGCAGGCCCAGTACGAGCAGTACTTC
TRBD2	TRBV5-1	TRBJ2-7	NA	CASSSFPLAGAHEQYF	TGCGCCAGCAGCTCCTTCCCCCTAGCGGGAGCCCACGAGCAGTACTTC